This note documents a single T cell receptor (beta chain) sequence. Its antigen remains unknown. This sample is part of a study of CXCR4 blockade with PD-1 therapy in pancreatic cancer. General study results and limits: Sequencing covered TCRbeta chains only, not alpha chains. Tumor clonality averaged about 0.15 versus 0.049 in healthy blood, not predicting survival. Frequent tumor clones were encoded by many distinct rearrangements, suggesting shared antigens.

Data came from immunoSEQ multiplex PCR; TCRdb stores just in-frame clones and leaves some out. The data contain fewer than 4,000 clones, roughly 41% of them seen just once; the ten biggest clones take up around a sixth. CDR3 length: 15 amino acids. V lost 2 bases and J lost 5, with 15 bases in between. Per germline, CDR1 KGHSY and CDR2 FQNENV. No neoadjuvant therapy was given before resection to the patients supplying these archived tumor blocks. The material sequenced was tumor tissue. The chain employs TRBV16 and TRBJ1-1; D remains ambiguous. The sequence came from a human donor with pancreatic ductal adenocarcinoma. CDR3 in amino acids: CASSQVVGLLTEAFF. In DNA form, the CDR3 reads TGTGCCAGCAGCCAAGTGGTCGGTCTTTTAACTGAAGCTTTCTTT.